These 27 T cell receptor beta chains share one sample of origin, sequenced in a study of T-cell reconstitution after alpha-beta-depleted transplantation in children. As it was prepared, the TCRbeta library received unique molecular identifiers. TCRdb called the PCR reads again in MiXCR, with one record for every CDR3 protein. The table records approximately 240,000 distinct CDR3 sequences, approximately 9.9% of them present only once. Sequenced here: PBMCs from the stem cell graft donor, sampled from the stem cell graft. The source is a human donor who donated a stem cell graft to a child with SCID.

This clonotype has at least ten counts. The chain links TRBV20-1 to TRBJ1-5, with 8 bases aligning to TRBD1. Germline lookup yields CDR1 DFQATT and CDR2 SNEGSKA (reference sequence). CDR3 size: 15 residues. V was clipped by 1 base and J by 6 bases; unmatched bases: 8. The chain's CDR3 is CSARAARGPGQPQHF. For the CDR3, the DNA is TGCAGTGCTAGAGCGGCCAGGGGGCCGGGTCAGCCCCAGCATTTT.

The chain joins TRBV5-1 to TRBJ2-5, with 10 bases that match TRBD2. The CDR3 length is 16 residues. Germline V gene lookup returns CDR1 SGHRS and CDR2 YFSETQ. Germline trimming cut 5 bases from V and 3 bases from J; bases unmatched to any gene: 10. The CDR3 protein is CASRPSGGAVKETQYF. Here the CDR3 DNA reads TGCGCCAGCAGGCCGAGCGGGGGGGCCGTGAAAGAGACCCAGTACTTC.

This clonotype was recorded many times. As DNA, the CDR3 is TGTGCCAGCAGCTTAGGGACAGGGGGTTCTATTTGGTCCTACAATGAGCAGTTCTTC. This gives the protein CASSLGTGGSIWSYNEQFF. The chain couples TRBV7-9 to TRBJ2-1, with TRBD1 identical over 10 bases. The CDR3 sequence is 19 residues long. Germline-derived CDR1 and CDR2 are SEHNR and FQNEAQ (reference sequence). The V gene end was trimmed by 1 base and the J gene end by 1 base; junction bases not matched to a gene: 10.

This clonotype came up many times. The chain couples TRBV3-1 to TRBJ2-5; unclear D gene. V was cut by 3 bases and J by 1 base, with 6 bases left in between. The CDR3 runs to 13 residues. Germline values: CDR1 LGHDT, CDR2 YNNKEL (reference sequence). In DNA, the CDR3 is TGTGCCAGCAGCCAGAACTTCCAAGAGACCCAGTACTTC. Protein sequence: CASSQNFQETQYF.

This clonotype occurred many times. The chain is built from TRBV29-1 and TRBJ2-1, with TRBD2 matching 8 bases. V lost 3 bases, J lost 0 bases, and 4 bases stayed unmatched. There are 15 residues in the CDR3. Germline V lookup: CDR1 SQVTM, CDR2 ANQGSEA. The CDR3 coding sequence is TGCAGCGTTGAGTCGGGGGGGAGCTCCTACAATGAGCAGTTCTTC. Residues: CSVESGGSSYNEQFF.

This clonotype was recorded at least ten times. The chain couples TRBV12-3 or TRBV12-4 to TRBJ2-1; 8 bases fit TRBD1. CDR3 length: 15 amino acids. The V segment lost 3 bases and the J segment 8 bases; nucleotides outside the gene matches: 9. CDR3 bases: TGTGCCAGCAGTTTGGGAGGACAGGGTTACGATGAGCAGTTCTTC. Protein product: CASSLGGQGYDEQFF.

This clonotype was seen many times. The chain joins TRBV7-9 to TRBJ1-4; D is perhaps TRBD1 (5 bases). In germline, CDR1 is SEHNR, CDR2 FQNEAQ (reference sequence). This CDR3 contains 17 residues. Trimming took off 2 bases at V and 7 bases at J, with 20 bases between the two ends. The CDR3 nucleotides read TGTGCCAGCAGCTTACCAGGTGTAAGGGGCAGGGCTGAAAAACTGTTTTTT. It is translated as CASSLPGVRGRAEKLFF.

This clonotype was counted at least ten times. V is TRBV15 and J is TRBJ2-3; TRBD2 might be the D (5 bases). V was trimmed by 1 base and J by 3 bases, leaving 11 bases between them. This CDR3 is 15 amino acids long. Germline values: CDR1 LNHNV, CDR2 YYDKDF (reference sequence). In nucleotides, the CDR3 is TGTGCCACCAGCAGAGGAGGGATGGGGACAGATACGCAGTATTTT. Translation gives CATSRGGMGTDTQYF. The whole variable domain, remainder taken from reference TRBV15 and TRBJ2-3, is DAMVIQNPRYQVTQFGKPVTLSCSQTLNHNVMYWYQQKSSQAPKLLFHYYDKDFNNEADTPDNFQSRRPNTSFCFLDIRSPGLGDTAMYLCATSRGGMGTDTQYFGPGTRLTVL.

There are many counts of this clonotype. The CDR3 reads CASSFGQGRYEKLFF. The CDR3 coding sequence is TGTGCCAGCAGCTTCGGACAGGGGCGCTATGAAAAACTGTTTTTT. V usage is TRBV7-2 and J usage is TRBJ1-4, with 9 positions matching TRBD1. V was pared by 3 bases and J by 6 bases, with 5 bases of the junction left unmatched. CDR1 and CDR2 from the germline V gene are SGHTA and FQGNSA. CDR3 size: 15 residues.

This clonotype was observed many times. This sequence joins TRBV5-6 and TRBJ1-2, with 7 bases aligning to TRBD1. The CDR3 is 14 residues long. Germline V gene lookup returns CDR1 SGHDT and CDR2 YYEEEE. V shed 3 bases, J shed 4 bases, and the junction held 6 bases outside the gene matches. The DNA for the CDR3 is TGTGCCAGCAGCTGGACAGGCCTTACCTATGGCTACACCTTC. Translated: CASSWTGLTYGYTF.

This clonotype was seen at least ten times. The V call is TRBV12-3 or TRBV12-4, the J call TRBJ2-1; 10 nucleotides match TRBD2. The trim removed 3 bases at V and 7 bases at J, leaving 6 bases unmatched. The CDR3 runs 15 residues. CDR3 residues: CASSLAAGGINEQFF. CDR3 sequence (DNA): TGTGCCAGCAGTTTGGCAGCGGGGGGGATAAATGAGCAGTTCTTC.

As to this clonotype: Sequence at one end of the junction differs from germline and may be a read error. The V gene is TRBV20-1, the J gene TRBJ2-3; TRBD1 agrees at 7 bases. CDR1 is DFQATT and CDR2 is SNEGSKA in the germline V gene (reference sequence). This CDR3 region has 19 residues. The CDR3: CCASRFEGARIPDTDTQYF. CDR3 DNA: TGCTGTGCTTCCCGTTTTGAGGGGGCGCGGATCCCTGACACAGATACGCAGTATTTT.

This clonotype was found many times. The chain uses TRBV15 and TRBJ1-2; D remains ambiguous. Trimming cost V 0 bases and J 4 bases, with 9 bases left between them. CDR3 length: 14 residues. Per germline, CDR1 LNHNV and CDR2 YYDKDF (reference sequence). The CDR3 spells CATSRDSIFYGYTF. CDR3 DNA sequence: TGTGCCACCAGCAGAGATTCCATATTCTATGGCTACACCTTC.

V is TRBV27 and J is TRBJ2-7; D may be TRBD1 (6 bases). Germline V lookup: CDR1 MNHEY, CDR2 SMNVEV (reference sequence). This CDR3 is built from 14 residues. V lost 1 base to trimming and J lost 3 bases, with 10 bases between them. The CDR3 reads CASSLYQGIYEQYF. The CDR3 nucleotides are TGTGCCAGCAGTTTATATCAGGGGATCTACGAGCAGTACTTC.

This clonotype was counted many times. The V and J genes are TRBV5-1 and TRBJ1-6, with a possible D match to TRBD1 (6 bases). CDR1 is SGHRS, CDR2 YFSETQ, per germline. The germline V and J ends were trimmed by 5 bases and 7 bases, with 10 bases remaining between them. This CDR3 has 13 amino acids. The CDR3 loop is CASRGGNNSPLHF. The DNA for the CDR3 is TGCGCCAGCAGAGGGGGGAACAATTCACCCCTCCACTTT.

This clonotype was recorded at least ten times. One end of the junction does not line up with germline, which may come from a read error. The V and J genes are TRBV5-1 and TRBJ1-6; D not resolved. CDR1 SGHRS and CDR2 YFSETQ come from the germline V gene. The CDR3 has 15 residues. The CDR3 DNA reads TGCGCCAGCACCTTGGGCAGAACTTATAATTCACCCCTCCACTTT. Translation: CASTLGRTYNSPLHF.

This clonotype has at least ten counts. The V and J genes are TRBV2 and TRBJ2-1; a weak D match, TRBD2 (5 bases). Germline V gene lookup returns CDR1 SNHLY and CDR2 FYNNEI. The CDR3 runs to 13 residues. Between the trimmed V and J ends, which lost 6 bases and 7 bases, there was a span of 13 bases. The CDR3, as DNA: TGTGCCAGCAGCCGTCCAACGGGAAATGAGCAGTTCTTC. Translation gives CASSRPTGNEQFF. The full variable domain, completed using reference TRBV2 and TRBJ2-1, is EPEVTQTPSHQVTQMGQEVILRCVPISNHLYFYWYRQILGQKVEFLVSFYNNEISEKSEIFDDQFSVERPDGSNFTLKIRSTKLEDSAMYFCASSRPTGNEQFFGPGTRLTVL.

This clonotype was recorded many times. The gene calls are TRBV28 and TRBJ2-7; D ambiguous. V shed 6 bases and J shed 0 bases, with 15 bases lying between them. Germline CDR1 and CDR2: MDHEN and SYDVKM. This CDR3 spans 15 amino acids. The CDR3 spells CASSRRRFHSYEQYF. The CDR3 DNA sequence: TGTGCCAGCAGCCGCCGTCGGTTCCACTCCTACGAGCAGTACTTC.

The table lists this clonotype with a few counts. The chain uses TRBV13 and TRBJ2-4; no reliable D call. CDR3 length: 12 residues. The V and J ends lost 5 bases and 8 bases respectively, with 10 bases between them. Germline V gene lookup returns CDR1 PRHDT and CDR2 FYEKMQ (reference sequence). CDR3 bases: TGTGCCAGCAGCCCCCACAGTGACATTCAGTACTTC. Residues: CASSPHSDIQYF.

This clonotype came up many times. The genes are TRBV5-1 and TRBJ2-1, with D perhaps matching TRBD1 (5 bases). The CDR3 runs to 14 residues. The germline V gene has CDR1 SGHRS and CDR2 YFSETQ. Trimming pared 0 bases from V and 8 bases from J, leaving 12 bases between. CDR3 in amino acids: CASSLARVIDEQFF. CDR3 DNA sequence: TGCGCCAGCAGCTTGGCCAGGGTTATAGATGAGCAGTTCTTC.

This clonotype was recorded many times. The chain has TRBV20-1 and TRBJ1-2; a weak D match, TRBD1 (6 bases). The CDR3 has 14 amino acids. V lost 0 bases and J lost 7, with 15 bases in between. Germline V gives CDR1 DFQATT, CDR2 SNEGSKA (reference sequence). Here the CDR3 reads CSARDGRGGFGYTF. Written as DNA, the CDR3 is TGCAGTGCTAGAGATGGCAGGGGTGGGTTTGGCTACACCTTC.

The rearrangement links TRBV29-1 to TRBJ2-1, with D possibly matching TRBD1 (6 bases). V was cut by 3 bases and J by 2 bases, with 11 bases left in between. Looked up from germline, CDR1 is SQVTM and CDR2 is ANQGSEA. The CDR3 covers 14 residues. The CDR3 nucleotides are TGCAGCGTTGAGGGGGCTCCGACCTACAATGAGCAGTTCTTC. This gives the protein CSVEGAPTYNEQFF.

This clonotype was seen ten or more times. The V call is TRBV7-9, the J call TRBJ1-1; tentatively, D is TRBD1 (5 bases). The CDR3 spans 13 residues. The germline V gene encodes CDR1 SEHNR and CDR2 FQNEAQ (reference sequence). V lost 2 bases and J lost 11, with 15 bases in between. The CDR3 here is CASSLRQGATAFF. In DNA form, the CDR3 reads TGTGCCAGCAGCTTAAGGCAGGGAGCAACGGCTTTCTTT. Using reference TRBV7-9 and TRBJ1-1 for the parts outside the CDR3, the full variable domain is DTGVSQNPRHKITKRGQNVTFRCDPISEHNRLYWYRQTLGQGPEFLTYFQNEAQLEKSRLLSDRFSAERPKGSFSTLEIQRTEQGDSAMYLCASSLRQGATAFFGQGTRLTVV.

This clonotype was observed a handful of times. The chain combines TRBV5-1 with TRBJ1-1; D is undetermined. CDR1 SGHRS and CDR2 YFSETQ come from the germline V gene. CDR3 length: 14 amino acids. Trimming left V 1 base short and J 1 base short, with 8 bases between. The CDR3 reads CASSLNEENTEAFF. The CDR3 DNA follows: TGCGCCAGCAGCTTGAATGAGGAGAACACTGAAGCTTTCTTT.

This clonotype has a count of ten or more. The CDR3 bases are TGTGCCAGCAGCCCTCAGGGGACTAGCGGGGGGGCAGAGACCCAGTACTTC. This gives the protein CASSPQGTSGGAETQYF. The V call is TRBV11-2, the J call TRBJ2-5, with 16 positions matching TRBD2. V lost 5 bases to trimming and J lost 4 bases; unmatched junction nucleotides: 7. Germline-derived CDR1 and CDR2 are SGHAT and FQNNGV. This CDR3 has 17 residues. The full variable domain, in which reference TRBV11-2 and TRBJ2-5 provide the parts outside the CDR3, is EAGVAQSPRYKIIEKRQSVAFWCNPISGHATLYWYQQILGQGPKLLIQFQNNGVVDDSQLPKDRFSAERLKGVDSTLKIQPAKLEDSAVYLCASSPQGTSGGAETQYFGPGTRLLVL.

This clonotype was detected ten times or more. The chain couples TRBV5-1 to TRBJ2-3, with 8 bases aligning to TRBD2. The ends lost 0 bases at V and 1 base at J; junction bases unmatched: 4. Germline-derived CDR1 and CDR2 are SGHRS and YFSETQ. The length of the CDR3 is 16 residues. The CDR3 loop is CASSLAGSGGTDTQYF. In DNA, the CDR3 is TGCGCCAGCAGCTTGGCCGGTAGCGGGGGCACAGATACGCAGTATTTT. Complete variable domain (other parts from reference TRBV5-1 and TRBJ2-3): KAGVTQTPRYLIKTRGQQVTLSCSPISGHRSVSWYQQTPGQGLQFLFEYFSETQRNKGNFPGRFSGRQFSNSRSEMNVSTLELGDSALYLCASSLAGSGGTDTQYFGPGTRLTVL.

This clonotype was observed at least ten times. The chain uses TRBV12-3 or TRBV12-4 and TRBJ2-4; TRBD1 or TRBD2 may be the D gene (6 bases each). Trimming left V 5 bases short and J 2 bases short, with 13 bases between. The CDR3 runs 15 residues. In DNA form, the CDR3 reads TGTGCCAGCAGTCGCACGGGGGCATCCAAAAACATTCAGTACTTC. It codes for CASSRTGASKNIQYF.